These 3 T cell receptor beta chains came from one sample sequenced in a study of T cells after yellow fever vaccination (dated by TCRdb to between 2018 and 2021). Library creation used 5' RACE. The sequencer listed for this sample is Illumina NovaSeq 6000. TCRdb trimmed public reads at Q25 via fastp, called clones via MiXCR and kept in-frame beta chains. Records with the same CDR3 protein are collapsed into one entry carrying the most frequent genes and DNA. The sample profile shows 170,000 or so distinct CDR3 sequences; 7% to 10% of them were found once. Around 33% of the sample is taken by the ten largest. The sample's treatment or condition label, in plain terms: live attenuated yellow fever vaccine strain. Here the sequenced sample was CD8+ T cells sorted from PBMCs, taken 45 days after the yellow fever booster vaccination. These receptors all come from a man between 18 and 29 years old who received the YFV17D yellow fever vaccine.

V usage is TRBV5-6 and J usage is TRBJ1-1; D gene ambiguous. Germline values: CDR1 SGHDT, CDR2 YYEEEE. The CDR3 extends over 14 amino acids. With 5 bases removed from V and 2 bases from J, the gap between germline ends came to 13 bases. The CDR3, as DNA: TGTGCCAGCAGGTCGGAAGTAGTTAACACTGAAGCTTTCTTT. This codes for CASRSEVVNTEAFF.

This clonotype occurred a few times. The chain links TRBV4-1 to TRBJ2-7; D possibly matches TRBD1 or TRBD2 (5 bases each). Trimming shortened V by 3 bases and J by 6 bases, and 18 bases separated the two germline ends. This CDR3 is built from 15 residues. Germline V CDR1 and CDR2: MGHRA, YSYEKL. As DNA, the CDR3 is TGCGCCAGCAGCCACATACCGGGACGCCCGGGCGAGCAGTACTTC. It translates to CASSHIPGRPGEQYF.

This clonotype was observed a few times. The CDR3 region has the DNA TGTGCCAGCAGCTTAGGCCAGAGTAGCGGAAGCTCCTACGAGCAGTACGTC. Protein: CASSLGQSSGSSYEQYV. V is TRBV13 and J is TRBJ2-7, with D possibly being TRBD2 (6 bases). The CDR3 runs 17 residues. CDR1 is PRHDT and CDR2 is FYEKMQ in the germline V gene (reference sequence). The V end lost 0 bases, the J end lost 0 bases, and 15 bases lay between the germline ends.